The following is a T cell receptor (beta chain) sequence with its context. The target antigen is unknown. A read error may account for a junction end that differs from germline. Clones were sequenced by immunoSEQ multiplex PCR, and TCRdb holds only the in-frame ones, with some missing. This table has around 3,600 clones, about nine tenths appearing once. This sample was included in a study of T cell repertoires in ileal Crohn's disease. Study at large: 30% to 40% were active smokers at surgery; median disease duration was nearly eight years. Every patient was operated on for stricturing (about 60%) or penetrating (about 40%) complications. About half of patients got postoperative therapy: about twelve thiopurines, approximately 18 anti-TNF. Study results and limitations: Clonal expansions were more frequent in active smokers than non-smokers at surgery.

Per germline, CDR1 SSHAT and CDR2 FNYEAQ (reference sequence). This CDR3 comprises 15 residues. The V call is TRBV7-7, the J call TRBJ2-1, with 8 positions matching TRBD1. The sequence was collected from an adult with Crohn's disease. Source material: ileal tissue. CDR3 nucleotide sequence: TGTGCTAGCAGCCAAGACAGGGGCGACTACAATGAGCAGTTCTTC. Its protein is CASSQDRGDYNEQFF.